This TCR beta chain was sequenced during a study of blood T cell repertoires in COVID-19 (dated by TCRdb to the early 2020s). Study-wide context: Samples from collaborators originated in the United States, Italy and Spain and spanned both the acute and convalescent phases of COVID-19. The material from the prospective study consisted of cDNA or gDNA derived from T cells, B-cell-depleted T cells, or PBMCs. The dataset comprised deeply sampled blood TCRbeta repertoires from subjects exposed to, actively infected with, or recovered from COVID-19. A freely available public database, intended as a resource for researchers studying the immune response to SARS-CoV-2, is where the repertoires were released. Samples came from the ongoing ImmuneRACE study (first 160 participants) plus 1,254 subjects from 6 global collaborators. Sample metadata almost always included a de-identified subject ID, COVID-19 status, age in years and sex. HLA class I and class II types, where available, came from metadata supplied by the sample provider rather than from assay-based typing. Results and caveats for the whole study, not just this receptor: The amount of clinical and demographic metadata varied by source and participant and was provided uncurated.

Details on this clone: Its target antigen remains unknown. The input lacks base qualities; no much larger clone sits a single base away.

Collaborating institutions collected whole blood in K2EDTA tubes following their own protocols. For TCRbeta analysis, collaborators shipped samples in one of three forms: frozen whole blood, isolated PBMCs, or DNA extracted from either of those sample types. TCRbeta CDR3 regions were amplified from genomic DNA using the immunoSEQ Assay, a bias-controlled multiplex PCR. In the original analysis: The number of nucleated cells in each sample was estimated from the amplification of reference gene primers within the assay. To quantify the absolute abundance of each unique TCRbeta CDR3 rearrangement, sequence reads were collapsed and filtered. For each sample, productive Simpson clonality was calculated by taking the square root of Simpson's diversity index across productive rearrangements. TCRdb carries this immuneACCESS record with in-frame sequences only. Its versions omit some clonotypes, under half of them owing to an unresolved V gene in the studies checked, with the rest unexplained. V and J calls plus clone size are reproduced from that table; the DNA served to infer D and trimming. Within this sample are approximately 160,000 clones, with around 82% of them counted one time only. In total, the top ten clones hold roughly 11% of the sample.

This TCR derives from a man between 60 and 75 years old with active or convalescent COVID-19. The source material was peripheral blood.

The CDR3 sequence is CASSDAGWQPQHF. The DNA reads TGTGCCAGCAGTGATGCAGGGTGGCAGCCCCAGCATTTT. The receptor chain draws on TRBV2 and TRBJ1-5; TRBD1 is perhaps the D gene, given 5 matching bases. The CDR3 sequence holds 13 residues, the cysteine and phenylalanine included. Only the CDR3 portion is preserved as DNA: 39 bases, with reading frame beginning at the first base. From the germline V gene, CDR1 is SNHLY and CDR2 is FYNNEI. Between the V and J ends, shortened by 3 bases and 7 bases respectively, the junction contains 10 bases.